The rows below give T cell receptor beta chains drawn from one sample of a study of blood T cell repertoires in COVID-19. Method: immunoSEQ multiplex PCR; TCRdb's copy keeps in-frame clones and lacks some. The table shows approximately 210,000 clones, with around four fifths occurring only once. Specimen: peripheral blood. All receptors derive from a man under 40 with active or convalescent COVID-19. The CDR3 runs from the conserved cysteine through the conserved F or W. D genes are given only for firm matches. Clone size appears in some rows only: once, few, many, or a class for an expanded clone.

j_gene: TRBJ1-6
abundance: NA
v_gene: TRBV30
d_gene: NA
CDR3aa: CAWSVGGIRTYNSPLHF
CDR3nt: TGTGCCTGGAGTGTCGGAGGGATCAGGACCTATAATTCACCCCTCCACTTT

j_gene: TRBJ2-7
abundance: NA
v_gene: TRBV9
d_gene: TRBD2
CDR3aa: CASSGGGRPGEQYF
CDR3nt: TGTGCCAGCAGCGGGGGCGGGAGGCCGGGGGAGCAGTACTTC

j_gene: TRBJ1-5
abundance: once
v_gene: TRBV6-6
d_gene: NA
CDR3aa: CASSPAGQPQHF
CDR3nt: TGTGCCAGCAGTCCCGCGGGTCAGCCCCAGCATTTT

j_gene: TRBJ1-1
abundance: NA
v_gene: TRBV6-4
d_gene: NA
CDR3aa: CASSTTRTPSEAFF
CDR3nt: TGTGCCAGCAGTACGACCCGGACACCCTCTGAAGCTTTCTTT

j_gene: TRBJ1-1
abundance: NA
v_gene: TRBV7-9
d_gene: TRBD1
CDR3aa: CASSLASRGRTEAFF
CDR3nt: TGTGCCAGCAGCCTAGCATCCAGGGGGCGAACTGAAGCTTTCTTT

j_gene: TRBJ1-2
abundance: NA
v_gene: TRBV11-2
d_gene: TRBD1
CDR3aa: CASSLGQGHTF
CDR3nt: TGTGCCAGCAGCTTAGGACAGGGTCACACCTTC

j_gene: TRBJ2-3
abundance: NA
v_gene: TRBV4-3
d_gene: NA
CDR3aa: CASSQDRETDWSDTQYF
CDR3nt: TGCGCCAGCAGCCAAGATCGCGAGACCGACTGGTCAGATACGCAGTATTTT

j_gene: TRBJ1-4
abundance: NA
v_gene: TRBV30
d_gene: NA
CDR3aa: CAWSAREKLFF
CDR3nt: TGTGCCTGGAGTGCCAGGGAAAAACTGTTTTTT

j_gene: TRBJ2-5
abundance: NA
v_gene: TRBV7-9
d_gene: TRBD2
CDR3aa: CASSLGIIAGGPGETQYF
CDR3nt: TGTGCCAGCAGCTTAGGGATCATAGCGGGAGGGCCGGGAGAGACCCAGTACTTC

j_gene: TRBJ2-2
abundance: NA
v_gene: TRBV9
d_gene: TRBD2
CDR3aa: CASSVSGRRTGELFF
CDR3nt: TGTGCCAGCAGCGTTTCCGGGAGGAGAACCGGGGAGCTGTTTTTT

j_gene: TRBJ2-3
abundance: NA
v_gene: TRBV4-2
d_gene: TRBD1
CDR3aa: CASSQEFGQGGTDTQYF
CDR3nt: TGTGCCAGCAGCCAAGAGTTCGGACAGGGAGGCACAGATACGCAGTATTTT